The sequence of this T cell receptor beta chain was determined in a study of shared clonotypes between healthy human individuals. Per the germline V gene, CDR1 is SGHRS and CDR2 is YFSETQ. Trimming stripped 3 bases from V and 0 bases from J, with 7 bases between. The CDR3 spans 14 residues. Investigators divided CD4+ cells into CD45RA+ naive and CD45RA-negative memory subsets. The table came from immunoSEQ multiplex PCR; TCRdb's copy has only in-frame clones and leaves some out. The table has fewer than 3 million clones, 80% to 95% seen once. The specimen was naive CD4+ T cells from PBMCs. Noted subset: CD45RA+ positively selected. The gene calls are TRBV5-1 and TRBJ1-5; D is unclear. The source of this sequence is a man aged 18 to 30 in good health. Some clones in this sample may be carry-over from other donors' samples. The CDR3 nucleotides read TGCGCCAGCAGCTCTGGGTATAGCAATCAGCCCCAGCATTTT. Its protein product is CASSSGYSNQPQHF.